The 21 T cell receptor beta chains reported below all come from one sample, sequenced in a study of post-analysis software for immune sequencing data. TCR beta libraries were prepared from cDNA with unique molecular identifiers. TCRdb called the PCR reads again in MiXCR, with one record for every CDR3 protein. The sample carries roughly 540,000 distinct CDR3 sequences, 30% to 40% recorded once. Study outcomes and limitations: Elevated frequency relative to controls characterized about 5 TRBV segments in patients, TRBV5-6, TRBV5-1 and TRBV20-1 among them.

No antigen is known for these receptors. Sequencing used blood. The receptors shown here come from a girl aged 2-17 years with multiple sclerosis.

Ten or more counts support this clonotype. J is TRBJ1-2 and V is TRBV20-1; TRBD1 might be the D (5 bases). The germline gives CDR1 DFQATT, CDR2 SNEGSKA (reference sequence). With 4 bases removed from V and 8 bases from J, the gap between germline ends came to 14 bases. The CDR3 totals 12 residues. CDR3 sequence: CSAIQVGGGYTF. CDR3 bases: TGCAGTGCTATTCAGGTCGGGGGGGGCTACACCTTC.

Only a few counts were recorded for this clonotype. This chain links TRBV24-1 with TRBJ2-5, with a tentative D call TRBD1 (6 bases). The V end was cut by 7 bases, the J end by 2 bases, with 16 bases between. Germline lookup yields CDR1 KGHDR and CDR2 SFDVKD. The CDR3 is 15 amino acids. The CDR3 region has the DNA TGTGCCACCAGCGAGACAGGAAGATCGCAAGAGACCCAGTACTTC. It translates to CATSETGRSQETQYF.

This clonotype was counted a single time. The chain couples TRBV5-1 to TRBJ2-3; 7 nucleotides align to TRBD2. J lost 5 bases, V lost 2 bases, and 17 bases had no gene match. CDR1 and CDR2 (germline): SGHRS, YFSETQ. CDR3 length: 18 residues. CDR3 in DNA: TGCGCCAGCAGCTTCCGGACGGGCGGGGGTGGCTCAGGAGATACGCAGTATTTT. Amino acids: CASSFRTGGGGSGDTQYF.

The chain joins TRBV5-6 to TRBJ1-5; D unresolved. CDR3 length: 16 amino acids. Germline CDR1 reads SGHDT; CDR2 reads YYEEEE. V was shortened by 0 bases and J by 0 bases, with 10 bases between the two germline ends. The CDR3 bases are TGTGCCAGCAGCTTGGGAACCTCAGATAGCAATCAGCCCCAGCATTTT. This encodes CASSLGTSDSNQPQHF.

The V and J genes are TRBV6-5 and TRBJ1-2; possibly TRBD1 for D (6 bases). The CDR3 length is 15 residues. Deletions cut 2 bases from V and 4 bases from J, with 14 bases between. Germline assignment: CDR1 MNHEY and CDR2 SVGAGI. DNA of the CDR3: TGTGCCAGCAGTTACGGAGTCGGGGGCGGCTATGGCTACACCTTC. This gives the protein CASSYGVGGGYGYTF.

The rearrangement uses TRBV15 and TRBJ1-2; D might be TRBD1 (6 bases). The CDR3 has 15 amino acids. Germline loops: CDR1 LNHNV, CDR2 YYDKDF (reference sequence). With 5 bases removed from V and 4 bases from J, the gap between germline ends came to 17 bases. For the CDR3, the DNA is TGTGCCACCAGCCGAGGGGGGGCGCGGAGCTATGGCTACACCTTC. Translation: CATSRGGARSYGYTF.

J is TRBJ2-5 and V is TRBV25-1; tentatively, D is TRBD2 (5 bases). Germline assignment: CDR1 MGHDK and CDR2 SYGVNS. This CDR3 contains 14 residues. Trimming took 1 base from V and 5 from J, leaving 11 bases between them. CDR3 DNA: TGTGCCAGCAGTGAATCTGTTAGCGCGGAGACCCAGTACTTC. Translated: CASSESVSAETQYF.

The chain recombines TRBV27 with TRBJ2-5; D may be TRBD1 or TRBD2 (5 bases each). This CDR3 comprises 14 residues. Germline-derived CDR1 and CDR2 are MNHEY and SMNVEV (reference sequence). Trimming cost V 4 bases and J 1 base, with 10 bases left between them. The CDR3 spells CASSSRGPQETQYF. The CDR3 DNA sequence: TGTGCCAGCAGTTCCCGGGGCCCCCAAGAGACCCAGTACTTC.

This rearrangement joins TRBV6-6 to TRBJ1-2; no clear D gene. CDR1 MNHNY and CDR2 SVGAGI come from the germline V gene (reference sequence). The CDR3 extends over 13 amino acids. V dropped 11 bases and J dropped 2 bases, with 15 bases sitting between them. CDR3 in amino acids: CAGRKGSNYGYTF. Here the CDR3 DNA reads TGTGCCGGACGGAAAGGTTCGAACTATGGCTACACCTTC.

This clonotype appeared a single time. Relative to the germline gene, one junction end is altered; a read error may explain this. This chain uses TRBV20-1 with TRBJ2-3; D is perhaps TRBD1 (5 bases). This CDR3 region has 12 residues. Germline V CDR1 and CDR2: DFQATT, SNEGSKA (reference sequence). CDR3 residues: CSASGPTGTQYF. CDR3 in DNA: TGCAGTGCTAGCGGTCCCACAGGTACGCAGTATTTT.

The chain couples TRBV5-5 to TRBJ1-5; D gene uncertain. Germline V CDR1 and CDR2: SGHKS, YYEKEE (reference sequence). Trimming pared 4 bases from V and 0 bases from J, leaving 17 bases between. The length of the CDR3 is 17 residues. CDR3 sequence reads: CASSARPPTDSNQPQHF. CDR3 coding DNA: TGTGCCAGCAGCGCCCGACCACCGACGGATAGCAATCAGCCCCAGCATTTT.

This clonotype occurred a few times. This chain connects TRBV4-1 to TRBJ2-1; D unresolved. This CDR3 is built from 12 residues. The V and J ends lost 1 base and 3 bases respectively, with 1 base between them. Germline CDR1 is MGHRA and CDR2 is YSYEKL. The chain's CDR3 is CASSQVYNEQFF. Here the CDR3 DNA reads TGCGCCAGCAGCCAAGTCTACAATGAGCAGTTCTTC.

The rearrangement links TRBV7-2 to TRBJ2-5; D remains ambiguous. The last part of the DNA fits TRBJ2-1 better; the J call may be wrong. This CDR3 has 15 amino acids. Per the germline V gene, CDR1 is SGHTA and CDR2 is FQGNSA. CDR3 protein: CTSSQQWVLRETQFF. The CDR3 region has the DNA TGTACCAGCAGCCAACAATGGGTCCTTCGCGAGACCCAGTTCTTC.

This clonotype was detected only a few times. V gene TRBV29-1 combines with J gene TRBJ1-2; TRBD1 agrees at 9 bases. This CDR3 is 13 amino acids long. Germline loops: CDR1 SQVTM, CDR2 ANQGSEA. V was clipped by 5 bases and J by 6 bases; unmatched bases: 7. The CDR3 reads CSVRPGQGDGYTF. DNA for the CDR3: TGCAGCGTTCGTCCGGGACAGGGAGATGGCTACACCTTC.

V and J are TRBV20-1 and TRBJ2-7; 11 nucleotides match TRBD2. Germline assignment: CDR1 DFQATT and CDR2 SNEGSKA (reference sequence). J lost 3 bases, V lost 0 bases, and 4 bases had no gene match. This CDR3 contains 15 residues. CDR3 sequence: CSARDIGLAGYEQYF. CDR3 coding DNA: TGCAGTGCTAGAGATATAGGACTAGCGGGCTACGAGCAGTACTTC.

This chain connects TRBV6-1 to TRBJ2-1; D is unclear. This CDR3 comprises 12 residues. V was cut by 2 bases and J by 6 bases, with 5 bases left in between. CDR1 and CDR2 (germline): MNHNS, SASEGT. The CDR3 loop reads CASSEPGNEQFF. The CDR3 DNA is TGTGCCAGCAGTGAACCCGGCAATGAGCAGTTCTTC.

This clonotype was picked up a small number of times. At one end, the junction sequence differs from germline, possibly due to a read error. This chain links TRBV4-1 with TRBJ2-3; TRBD2 agrees at 9 bases. This CDR3 is 17 amino acids long. Germline V lookup: CDR1 MGHRA, CDR2 YSYEKL. The CDR3 nucleotides read TGCGCTAGCAGCCAAGCGCTTAGCGGGGGCCTCACAGATACGCAGTATTTT. It yields the protein CASSQALSGGLTDTQYF.

This clonotype has just a few counts. This sequence joins TRBV7-9 and TRBJ1-6; D is undetermined. CDR3 length: 16 amino acids. The V gene lost 1 base and the J gene lost 7 bases, with 14 bases spanning the gap. Germline V gene sequence: CDR1 SEHNR, CDR2 FQNEAQ (reference sequence). The CDR3 reads CASSLEDAGRNSPLHF. CDR3 in DNA: TGTGCCAGCAGCTTAGAGGACGCCGGGAGAAATTCACCCCTCCACTTT. Combining the CDR3 with reference TRBV7-9 and TRBJ1-6 gives the whole variable domain DTGVSQNPRHKITKRGQNVTFRCDPISEHNRLYWYRQTLGQGPEFLTYFQNEAQLEKSRLLSDRFSAERPKGSFSTLEIQRTEQGDSAMYLCASSLEDAGRNSPLHFGNGTRLTVT.

The rearrangement joins TRBV7-6 to TRBJ2-7; D gene ambiguous. With 5 bases removed from V and 0 bases from J, the gap between germline ends came to 11 bases. The CDR3 spans 14 residues. Germline lookup yields CDR1 SGHVS and CDR2 FNYEAQ. CDR3 sequence reads: CASSREVASYEQYF. Written as DNA, the CDR3 is TGTGCCAGCAGCCGAGAAGTAGCCTCCTACGAGCAGTACTTC.

The sample holds a few counts of this clonotype. The chain joins TRBV12-3 or TRBV12-4 to TRBJ1-1, with 7 positions matching TRBD1. The CDR3 spans 17 residues. V dropped 1 base and J dropped 6; count of bases not matched to a gene: 14. The CDR3 nucleotides read TGTGCCAGCAGTTTAGGCGGTTTGACAGGGCCCCTGCCTGAAGCTTTCTTT. It specifies CASSLGGLTGPLPEAFF.

V is TRBV20-1 and J is TRBJ2-3, with D perhaps matching TRBD2 (7 bases). From germline, CDR1 is DFQATT and CDR2 SNEGSKA (reference sequence). V was trimmed by 5 bases and J by 6 bases, leaving 18 bases between them. The CDR3 covers 14 residues. CDR3 coding DNA: TGCAGTGCTCCCAGGAGGGGGGGGGTGGATACGCAGTATTTT. Its translation: CSAPRRGGVDTQYF.